This T cell receptor beta chain was identified in a study of cytomegalovirus exposure and HLA in healthy donors. General study results and limits: Several top significant clusters appeared, in a later analysis, to be linked to common viral pathogens. Relative to the roughly 690-donor mean, N-insertions were reportedly fewer in an Asian-associated ancestry cluster in a later analysis.

In regard to this clone: Its specificity is unknown.

Germline V CDR1 and CDR2: SNHLY, FYNNEI. This CDR3 spans 16 amino acids. The V gene end was trimmed by 7 bases and the J gene end by 2 bases; junction bases not matched to a gene: 12. Researchers ran the PCR with 60 Vbeta and 13 Jbeta primers. Produced via immunoSEQ multiplex PCR; TCRdb's table is partial and in-frame only. The sample consists of 35,000 to 50,000 clones, approximately 81% of them appearing once. There were likely unrecorded immune exposures, though donors were nominally healthy when sampled. V usage is TRBV2 and J usage is TRBJ2-7, with 9 positions matching TRBD1. What was sequenced was PBMCs. The receptor comes from a man over 45 in good health and CMV-seronegative. CDR3 in DNA: TGTGCCAGCACTGGACAGGGGCGGTGGTTCGCCTACGAGCAGTACTTC. It is translated as CASTGQGRWFAYEQYF.